One sample yielded the 20 T cell receptor beta chains listed below, sequenced in a study of T cell repertoires in cytomegalovirus infection. Their recognized antigens are unknown. TCRdb re-analysed the reads in MiXCR, keeping a single row per CDR3 protein. The sample has hundreds of thousands of distinct CDR3 sequences; around 29% are singletons. Sequences were derived from cultured CD8+ T cells from PBMCs, sampled from culture after CMV antigen stimulation. The receptors were gathered from a human donor in good health (CMV status not recorded). Some clones in this sample may be carry-over from other donors' samples.

There are many counts of this clonotype. The chain couples TRBV7-6 to TRBJ1-6; D is unresolved. CDR3 length: 14 amino acids. Trimming pared 2 bases from V and 8 bases from J, leaving 10 bases between. The germline V gene has CDR1 SGHVS and CDR2 FNYEAQ. The CDR3 protein is CASSLRDEDSPLHF. The CDR3 nucleotides are TGTGCCAGCAGCTTACGGGATGAGGATTCACCCCTCCACTTT.

This clonotype came up many times. The chain combines TRBV7-2 with TRBJ2-5; 8 bases are a match to TRBD2. Germline V gives CDR1 SGHTA, CDR2 FQGNSA. Losses at the gene ends were 4 bases for V and 6 bases for J; bases not matched to a gene: 19. This CDR3 comprises 18 residues. The CDR3 nucleotides read TGTGCCAGCAGCTCCCACCGGGGGGGCCTTCTTCCGGGGAAGACCCAGTACTTC. It yields the protein CASSSHRGGLLPGKTQYF.

The chain couples TRBV27 to TRBJ2-2; TRBD1 agrees at 7 bases. V gave up 5 bases and J gave up 2 bases; unmatched junction bases: 8. Per germline, CDR1 MNHEY and CDR2 SMNVEV (reference sequence). The CDR3 totals 16 residues. For the CDR3, the DNA is TGTGCCAGCAGTCCCCAGGACAGGTTAAACACCGGGGAGCTGTTTTTT. Protein sequence: CASSPQDRLNTGELFF.

This chain links TRBV29-1 with TRBJ2-6, with 7 bases fitting TRBD1. V lost 2 bases to trimming and J lost 0 bases; unmatched junction nucleotides: 10. Germline CDR1 SQVTM, CDR2 ANQGSEA. CDR3 length equals 18 residues. The CDR3 DNA is TGCAGCGTTGAAACTTGGGACAGACGCTTCTCTGGGGCCAACGTCCTGACTTTC. Protein: CSVETWDRRFSGANVLTF.

This clonotype was counted a few times. The chain joins TRBV5-1 to TRBJ2-7; TRBD1 matches 8 bases. The CDR3 is 16 residues long. Germline V gene sequence: CDR1 SGHRS, CDR2 YFSETQ. J gave up 2 bases and V 4 bases, and 11 bases lay outside the gene matches. The CDR3 DNA reads TGCGCCAGCAGCACGGTCAGACAGGGGCACCCCTACGAGCAGTACGTC. It yields the protein CASSTVRQGHPYEQYV.

This clonotype was seen at least ten times. J is TRBJ2-7 and V is TRBV7-2; D unresolved. There are 14 residues in the CDR3. The V gene lost 2 bases and the J gene lost 2 bases, with 10 bases spanning the gap. In germline, CDR1 is SGHTA, CDR2 FQGNSA. The CDR3 protein is CASSLLGPPYEQYF. In DNA, the CDR3 is TGTGCCAGCAGCTTACTAGGCCCTCCCTACGAGCAGTACTTC.

About this clonotype itself: The junction departs from germline at one end; a sequencing error may be responsible. The V call is TRBV7-8, the J call TRBJ2-1; 7 positions agree with TRBD2. The germline CDR1 and CDR2 sequences are SGHVS and FQNEAQ. The CDR3 spans 17 residues. The CDR3 reads CTSSLNSPSGAHNEQFF. DNA of the CDR3: TGTACCAGCAGCTTAAACAGCCCCAGCGGGGCTCACAATGAGCAGTTCTTC.

This chain links TRBV20-1 with TRBJ1-3, with 9 bases matching TRBD1. This CDR3 region has 18 residues. The V gene's germline CDR1 is DFQATT and CDR2 SNEGSKA (reference sequence). The junction had 19 bases not matched to a gene; V was cut back by 3 bases and J by 7 bases. In DNA, the CDR3 is TGCAGTGCTAGCCTAGCACCTAGCAGGGACAGGGAGGCGAACACCATATATTTT. Translation gives CSASLAPSRDREANTIYF.

This clonotype was seen a few times. This rearrangement joins TRBV6-2 or TRBV6-3 to TRBJ2-3, with D perhaps matching TRBD2 (6 bases). V lost 1 base, J lost 0 bases, and 17 bases lay in between. CDR1 is MNHEY, CDR2 SVGEGT, per germline. CDR3 length equals 18 residues. The CDR3 sequence: CASSYFSGYGSSTDTQYF. The CDR3 coding sequence is TGTGCCAGCAGTTACTTTAGTGGGTACGGGAGCAGCACAGATACGCAGTATTTT.

This chain joins TRBV5-4 and TRBJ2-7; D might be TRBD1 or TRBD2, each matching 5 bases. The germline CDR1 and CDR2 sequences are SGHNT and YYREEE (reference sequence). V gave up 3 bases and J gave up 6 bases, with 16 bases separating them. The CDR3 covers 14 residues. Written as DNA, the CDR3 is TGTGCCAGCAGCTCCCGGGACGATCGGTTCGAGCAGTACTTC. Protein sequence: CASSSRDDRFEQYF.

The rearrangement joins TRBV4-3 to TRBJ1-4, with a tentative D call TRBD1 (5 bases). The CDR3 has 15 amino acids. Trimming removed 1 base from V and 8 bases from J, with 14 bases in between. Germline CDR1 reads LGHNA; CDR2 reads YSLEER. Here the CDR3 reads CASSQGPGVREKLFF. The CDR3 region has the DNA TGCGCCAGCAGCCAAGGCCCGGGGGTGAGAGAAAAACTGTTTTTT.

This clonotype was seen more than once but under ten times. The chain is built from TRBV11-2 and TRBJ2-4, with TRBD1 matching 9 bases. V dropped 0 bases and J dropped 7; count of bases not matched to a gene: 10. The CDR3 has 17 amino acids. The V gene's germline CDR1 is SGHAT and CDR2 FQNNGV. The CDR3 loop is CASSLDILRQGGNIQYF. The CDR3 DNA reads as TGTGCCAGCAGCTTAGATATCCTTCGACAGGGGGGTAACATTCAGTACTTC.

The chain employs TRBV19 and TRBJ2-2; no clear D. Trimming shortened V by 2 bases and J by 4 bases, and 14 bases separated the two germline ends. CDR1 and CDR2 from the germline V gene are LNHDA and SQIVND (reference sequence). This CDR3 spans 16 amino acids. The CDR3 DNA sequence: TGTGCCAGTAGTATATTTGGGATCCGAGGCACCGGGGAGCTGTTTTTT. Protein sequence: CASSIFGIRGTGELFF.

With regard to this clonotype: The junction differs from germline at one of its ends, possibly a read error. The chain is built from TRBV7-8 and TRBJ1-5; D might be TRBD1 (6 bases). The CDR3 length is 14 residues. The germline V gene encodes CDR1 SGHVS and CDR2 FQNEAQ. The CDR3 DNA is TGTGCCAACAGCTTGGGAAGGGGGAATCAGCCCCAGCATTTT. Its translation: CANSLGRGNQPQHF.

The genes are TRBV19 and TRBJ1-1; D remains unclear. Germline loops: CDR1 LNHDA, CDR2 SQIVND (reference sequence). The CDR3 spans 14 residues. The V and J ends lost 5 bases and 4 bases respectively, with 14 bases between them. The CDR3, as DNA: TGTGCCAGTAGTGATGGAAGACGGATCACTGAAGCTTTCTTT. This translates into CASSDGRRITEAFF. Full variable domain (rest looked up from reference TRBV19 and TRBJ1-1): DGGITQSPKYLFRKEGQNVTLSCEQNLNHDAMYWYRQDPGQGLRLIYYSQIVNDFQKGDIAEGYSVSREKKESFPLTVTSAQKNPTAFYLCASSDGRRITEAFFGQGTRLTVV.

The table lists this clonotype with a few counts. The gene calls are TRBV19 and TRBJ2-1; possible D gene TRBD2, 6 bases. This CDR3 has 14 residues. Looked up from germline, CDR1 is LNHDA and CDR2 is SQIVND (reference sequence). V was pared by 5 bases and J by 8 bases, with 16 bases between. The CDR3 coding sequence is TGTGCCAGTAGTGCCGGATCGGCGGGGCATGAGCAGTTCTTC. Protein: CASSAGSAGHEQFF.

The rearrangement links TRBV7-9 to TRBJ1-4; D gene ambiguous. The length of the CDR3 is 13 residues. Germline CDR1 reads SEHNR; CDR2 reads FQNEAQ (reference sequence). The V gene lost 7 bases and the J gene lost 5 bases, with 11 bases spanning the gap. CDR3 coding DNA: TGTGCCAGCACCCCTGCGGGGAATGAAAAACTGTTTTTT. This codes for CASTPAGNEKLFF.

Remarks on this clonotype: Being one base from a much bigger clone, this may be a read error. This chain connects TRBV7-6 to TRBJ1-2, with D perhaps matching TRBD1 (6 bases). The germline gives CDR1 SGHVS, CDR2 FNYEAQ. The CDR3 covers 15 residues. CDR3 residues: CPSSLAGQQNYGYTF. Written as DNA, the CDR3 is TGTCCCAGCAGCTTAGCCGGACAGCAGAACTATGGCTACACCTTC.

The V call is TRBV6-2 or TRBV6-3, the J call TRBJ2-7, with no clear D. V was trimmed by 0 bases and J by 0 bases, leaving 18 bases between them. The germline V gene encodes CDR1 MNHEY and CDR2 SVGEGT. CDR3 length equals 18 residues. The CDR3 region is CASSYSEVGRRYSYEQYV. Here the CDR3 DNA reads TGTGCCAGCAGTTACTCAGAGGTGGGCAGGCGTTACTCCTACGAGCAGTACGTC.

About this clonotype itself: A far larger clone lies a single base away; this is likely a read error. DNA of the CDR3: TGTGCCAGCAGCTCTAGCGGGGGGCTATACAATGAGCGGTTCTTC. Translation: CASSSSGGLYNERFF. The rearrangement links TRBV7-6 to TRBJ2-1, with TRBD2 matching 11 bases. Germline-derived CDR1 and CDR2 are SGHVS and FNYEAQ. The CDR3 totals 15 residues. Full variable domain (outside the CDR3, taken from reference TRBV7-6 and TRBJ2-1): GAGVSQSPRYKVTKRGQDVALRCDPISGHVSLYWYRQALGQGPEFLTYFNYEAQQDKSGLPNDRFSAERPEGSISTLTIQRTEQRDSAMYRCASSSSGGLYNERFFGPGTRLTVL.